This T cell receptor beta chain was retrieved from a study of CD8 T cells in ankylosing spondylitis. Findings and caveats of the study: Some of the motif variants had earlier been found in reactive arthritis patients' fluid and blood. Seemingly distinctive of ankylosing spondylitis blood was a TCR beta motif formed by eight highly homologous variants.

Quantitative 5'-RACE with molecular barcodes was used to make the TCR beta libraries. A single record per CDR3 protein comes from TCRdb applying MiXCR to the 5' RACE reads. The repertoire consists of about 250,000 distinct CDR3 sequences, with about 10% occurring once and the leading ten covering roughly 2.5%. Germline V gives CDR1 MGHDK, CDR2 SYGVNS. This CDR3 spans 15 amino acids. The V end lost 8 bases, the J end lost 4 bases, and 21 bases lay between the germline ends. This clonotype was seen many times. Its cognate antigen is unknown. The sample comprised blood, either unsorted or a sorted T cell fraction (not recorded which). This receptor was taken from a male donor with ankylosing spondylitis or in good health (not recorded which). This sequence joins TRBV25-1 and TRBJ2-7; no definite D call. The CDR3: CASASNGPGSYEQYF. The CDR3 nucleotides read TGTGCCAGCGCCTCTAACGGGCCCGGCTCTTACGAGCAGTACTTC.